Presented here are 6 T cell receptor beta chains from one specimen sequenced in a study of OX40 agonist ivuxolimab in advanced cancers. TCRdb keeps only in-frame clones here, not all; method: immunoSEQ multiplex PCR. The sample contains roughly 90,000 clones, about 89% of which appear only once. The sequencing used CD4+ or CD8+ T cells sorted from blood, collected in a trial of the OX40 agonist ivuxolimab. The receptors were gathered from an adult with an advanced solid tumor such as melanoma, head and neck, liver or kidney cancer.

The chain carries TRBV27 and TRBJ2-3, with a tentative D call TRBD1 (7 bases). This CDR3 has 11 residues. Germline V gene sequence: CDR1 MNHEY, CDR2 SMNVEV (reference sequence). CDR3 nucleotides: TGTGCGACGGAGGGGGCCCATACGCAGTATTTT. Encoded protein: CATEGAHTQYF.

CDR3 in DNA: TGCGCCAGCGAGGGGACAGGGCCTCACGAGCAGTACTTC. It encodes CASEGTGPHEQYF. The rearrangement uses TRBV5-1 and TRBJ2-7, with TRBD1 identical over 9 bases. Germline V gene lookup returns CDR1 SGHRS and CDR2 YFSETQ. CDR3 length: 13 residues. The V segment lost 7 bases and the J segment 5 bases; nucleotides outside the gene matches: 7.

The V and J genes are TRBV5-1 and TRBJ1-1; D ambiguous. The CDR3 has 11 amino acids. V shed 4 bases and J shed 11 bases, with 12 bases lying between them. Germline-derived CDR1 and CDR2 are SGHRS and YFSETQ. In nucleotides, the CDR3 is TGCGCCAGCAGCACCCAATATGAGGCTTTCTTT. Translated: CASSTQYEAFF. Full variable domain (remainder filled in from reference TRBV5-1 and TRBJ1-1): KAGVTQTPRYLIKTRGQQVTLSCSPISGHRSVSWYQQTPGQGLQFLFEYFSETQRNKGNFPGRFSGRQFSNSRSEMNVSTLELGDSALYLCASSTQYEAFFGQGTRLTVV.

The rearrangement joins TRBV5-1 to TRBJ2-1, with 9 nucleotides matching TRBD1. Trimming removed 0 bases from V and 8 bases from J; junction bases left unmatched: 3. CDR3 length: 14 amino acids. Germline V gives CDR1 SGHRS, CDR2 YFSETQ. Written as DNA, the CDR3 is TGCGCCAGCAGCTTGGGGACAGGGGTACATGAGCAGTTCTTC. It is translated as CASSLGTGVHEQFF.

This clone was detected only once. The chain has TRBV5-1 and TRBJ2-3; maybe TRBD1 (5 bases). This CDR3 spans 16 amino acids. Trimming took off 4 bases at V and 0 bases at J, with 15 bases between the two ends. The germline CDR1 and CDR2 sequences are SGHRS and YFSETQ. The CDR3 loop is CASSGALSISTDTQYF. In DNA, the CDR3 is TGCGCCAGCAGCGGGGCCCTAAGTATAAGCACAGATACGCAGTATTTT.

The CDR3 region is CASSRTSGIYEQYF. The DNA of the CDR3 is TGTGCCAGCAGCAGAACTAGCGGGATCTACGAGCAGTACTTC. The rearrangement uses TRBV5-6 and TRBJ2-5; TRBD2 matches at 10 bases. The J call may be faulty, since TRBJ2-7 better matches the DNA end. The CDR3 totals 14 residues. Germline V gene lookup returns CDR1 SGHDT and CDR2 YYEEEE.